The present T cell receptor (beta chain) was sequenced within a study of blood T cell repertoires in COVID-19. On the study more broadly: Samples representing acute and convalescent COVID-19 were sourced from the United States, Italy and Spain. From T cells, B-cell-depleted T cells, or PBMCs came the material, which was cDNA or gDNA.

In the source study's methods: The authors estimated nucleated cell counts from reference gene primer amplification. Profiled with immunoSEQ multiplex PCR; TCRdb holds only in-frame clones, not every one. That table supplies the V and J calls and clone size; D and trimming were determined from the DNA. This table holds about 80,000 clones, about four fifths found once. As to this clone: Relative to the germline gene, one junction end is altered; a read error may explain this.

This clonotype was obtained from a woman between 65 and 79 years old with acute or convalescent COVID-19. Sequences were obtained from peripheral blood.

As DNA, the CDR3 is TGTGCCAGCAGCCAATCTTGGACTAGCGGTTGGGGAGGGGTCTTC. This encodes CASSQSWTSGWGGVF. The genes are TRBV3-1 (or the pseudogene TRBV3-2) and TRBJ2-1; 10 bases agree with TRBD2. Looked up from germline, CDR1 is LGHDT and CDR2 is YNNKEL (reference sequence). The CDR3 extends over 15 amino acids.